This T cell receptor beta chain was profiled in a study of blood T cell repertoires in COVID-19. Study background: Material from acute and convalescent COVID-19 was sourced from the United States, Italy and Spain.

CDR1 and CDR2 (germline): ENHRY, SYGVKD. The V end was cut by 4 bases, the J end by 5 bases, with 11 bases between. This CDR3 has 13 amino acids. Original processing notes: Scientists estimated how many nucleated cells there were by amplifying reference gene primers. The data were produced by immunoSEQ multiplex PCR, yet TCRdb's version contains in-frame clones alone and is incomplete. D and trimming come from the DNA, and the V and J calls and clone size come from that table. The data show 200,000 to 300,000 clones, with 70% to 90% seen just once and roughly 3% held by the top ten. The V and J genes are TRBV10-3 and TRBJ1-1, with D hard to call. The receptor's source is a man younger than 35 with active or convalescent COVID-19. The sequenced material came from peripheral blood. CDR3 sequence reads: CAISGAGETEAFF. Here the CDR3 DNA reads TGTGCCATCAGTGGGGCCGGGGAGACTGAAGCTTTCTTT.